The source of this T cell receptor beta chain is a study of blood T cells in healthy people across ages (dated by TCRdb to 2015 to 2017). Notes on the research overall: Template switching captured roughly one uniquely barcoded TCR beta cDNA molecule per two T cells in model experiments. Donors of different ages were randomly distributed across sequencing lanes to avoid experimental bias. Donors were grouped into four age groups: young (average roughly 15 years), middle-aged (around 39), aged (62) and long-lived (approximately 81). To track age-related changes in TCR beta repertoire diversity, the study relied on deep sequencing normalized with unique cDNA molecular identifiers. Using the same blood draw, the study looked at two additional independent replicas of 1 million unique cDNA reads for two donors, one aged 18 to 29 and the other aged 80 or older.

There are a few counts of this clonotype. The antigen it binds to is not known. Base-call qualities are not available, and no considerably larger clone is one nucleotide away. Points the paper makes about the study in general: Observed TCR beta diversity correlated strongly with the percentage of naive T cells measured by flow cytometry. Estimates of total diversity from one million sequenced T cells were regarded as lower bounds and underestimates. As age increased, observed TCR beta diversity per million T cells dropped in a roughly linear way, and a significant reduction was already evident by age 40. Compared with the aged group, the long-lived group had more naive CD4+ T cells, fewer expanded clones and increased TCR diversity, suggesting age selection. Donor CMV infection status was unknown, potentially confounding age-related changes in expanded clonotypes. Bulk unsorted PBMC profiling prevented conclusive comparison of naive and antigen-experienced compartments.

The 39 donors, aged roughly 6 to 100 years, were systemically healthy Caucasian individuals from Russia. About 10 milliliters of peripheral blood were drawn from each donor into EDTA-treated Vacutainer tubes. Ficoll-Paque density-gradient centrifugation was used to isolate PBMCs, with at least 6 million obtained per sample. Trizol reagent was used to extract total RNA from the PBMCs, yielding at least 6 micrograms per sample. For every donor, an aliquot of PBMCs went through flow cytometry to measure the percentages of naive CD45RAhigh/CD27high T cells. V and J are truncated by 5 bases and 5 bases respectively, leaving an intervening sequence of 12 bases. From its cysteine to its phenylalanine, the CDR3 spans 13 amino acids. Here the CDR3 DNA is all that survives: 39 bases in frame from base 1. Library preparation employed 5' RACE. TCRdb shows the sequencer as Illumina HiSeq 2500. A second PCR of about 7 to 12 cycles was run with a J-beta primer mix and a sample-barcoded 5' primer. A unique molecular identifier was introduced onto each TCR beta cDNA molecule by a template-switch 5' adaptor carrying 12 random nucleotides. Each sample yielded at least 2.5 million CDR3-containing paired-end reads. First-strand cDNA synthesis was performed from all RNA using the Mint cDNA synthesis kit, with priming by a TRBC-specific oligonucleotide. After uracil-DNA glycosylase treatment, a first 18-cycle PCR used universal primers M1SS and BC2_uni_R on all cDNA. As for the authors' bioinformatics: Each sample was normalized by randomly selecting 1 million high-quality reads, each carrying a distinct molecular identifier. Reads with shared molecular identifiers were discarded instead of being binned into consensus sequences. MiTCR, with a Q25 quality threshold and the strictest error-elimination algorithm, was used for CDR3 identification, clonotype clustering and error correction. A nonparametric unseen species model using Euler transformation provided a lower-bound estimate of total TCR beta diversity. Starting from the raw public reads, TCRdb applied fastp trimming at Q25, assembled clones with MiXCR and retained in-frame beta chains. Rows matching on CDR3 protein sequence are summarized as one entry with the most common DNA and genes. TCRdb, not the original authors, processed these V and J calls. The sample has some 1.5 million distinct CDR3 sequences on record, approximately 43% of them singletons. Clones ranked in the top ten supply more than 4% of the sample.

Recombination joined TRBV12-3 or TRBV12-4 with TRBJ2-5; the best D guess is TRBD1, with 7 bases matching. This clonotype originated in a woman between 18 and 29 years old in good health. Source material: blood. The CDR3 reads CASSTGEDETQYF. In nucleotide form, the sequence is TGTGCCAGCAGTACAGGGGAGGATGAGACCCAGTACTTC.